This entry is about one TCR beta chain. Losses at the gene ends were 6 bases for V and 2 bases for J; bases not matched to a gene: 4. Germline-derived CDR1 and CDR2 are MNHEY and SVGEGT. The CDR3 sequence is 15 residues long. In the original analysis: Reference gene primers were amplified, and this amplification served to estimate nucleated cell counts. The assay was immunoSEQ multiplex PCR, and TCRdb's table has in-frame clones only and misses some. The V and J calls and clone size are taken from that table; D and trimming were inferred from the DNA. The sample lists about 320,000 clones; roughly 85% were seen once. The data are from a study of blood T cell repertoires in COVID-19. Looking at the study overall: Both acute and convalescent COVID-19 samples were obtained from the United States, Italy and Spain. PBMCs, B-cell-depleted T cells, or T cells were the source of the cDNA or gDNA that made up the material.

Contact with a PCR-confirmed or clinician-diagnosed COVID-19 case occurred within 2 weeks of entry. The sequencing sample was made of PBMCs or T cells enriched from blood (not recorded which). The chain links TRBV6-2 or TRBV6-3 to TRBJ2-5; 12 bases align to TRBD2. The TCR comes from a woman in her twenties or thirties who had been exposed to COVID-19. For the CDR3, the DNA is TGTGCCAGCAGCCGTCTAGCGGGGGGGCAAGAGACCCAGTACTTC. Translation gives CASSRLAGGQETQYF.